This T cell receptor beta chain originates from a study of CD8 T cells in ankylosing spondylitis. CDR1 is SGDLS, CDR2 YYNGEE, per germline. With 1 base removed from V and 1 base from J, the gap between germline ends came to 12 bases. This CDR3 is 15 amino acids long. With regard to this clonotype: The target antigen is unknown.

Each CDR3 protein gets one entry after TCRdb re-called the 5' RACE reads with MiXCR. The sample includes a few hundred thousand distinct CDR3 sequences, less than 25% of them seen just once. Notes on the study in general: The study looked at matched synovial fluid samples from ankylosing spondylitis patients. Disease-linked clones were reported to be significantly enriched there.

Sequencing used blood, either unsorted or a sorted T cell fraction (not recorded which). This TCR was recovered from a female donor with ankylosing spondylitis or in good health (not recorded which). The chain combines TRBV9 with TRBJ2-7, with TRBD2 as a possible D gene (6 bases). The chain's CDR3 is CASSVTGSGSYEQYF. CDR3 DNA sequence: TGTGCCAGCAGCGTAACCGGGAGCGGGTCCTACGAGCAGTACTTC.